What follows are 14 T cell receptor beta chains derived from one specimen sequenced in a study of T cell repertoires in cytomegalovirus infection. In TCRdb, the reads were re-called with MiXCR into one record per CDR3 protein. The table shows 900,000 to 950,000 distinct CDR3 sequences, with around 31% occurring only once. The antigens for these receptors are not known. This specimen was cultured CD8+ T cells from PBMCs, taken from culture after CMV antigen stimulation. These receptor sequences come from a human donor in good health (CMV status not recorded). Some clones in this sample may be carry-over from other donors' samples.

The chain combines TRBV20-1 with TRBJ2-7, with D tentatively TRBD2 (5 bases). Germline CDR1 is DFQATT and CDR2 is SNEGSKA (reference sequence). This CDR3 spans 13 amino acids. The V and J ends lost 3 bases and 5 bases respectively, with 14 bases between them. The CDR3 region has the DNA TGCAGTGCTAGCCCTGGGCGGGTCGACGAGCAGTACGTC. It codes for CSASPGRVDEQYV.

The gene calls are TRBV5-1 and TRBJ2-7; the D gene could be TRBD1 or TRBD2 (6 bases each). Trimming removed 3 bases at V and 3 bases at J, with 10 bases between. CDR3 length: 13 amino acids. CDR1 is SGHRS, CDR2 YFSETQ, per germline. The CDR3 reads CASSWGAGYEQYV. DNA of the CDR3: TGCGCCAGCAGCTGGGGGGCTGGCTACGAGCAGTACGTC.

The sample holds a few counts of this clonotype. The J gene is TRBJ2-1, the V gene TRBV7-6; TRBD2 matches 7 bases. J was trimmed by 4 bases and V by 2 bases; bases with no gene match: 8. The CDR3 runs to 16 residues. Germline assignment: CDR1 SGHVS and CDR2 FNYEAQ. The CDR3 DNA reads TGTGCCAGCAGCTTACCGCAGGGAGGGGAATACAATGAGCAGTTCTTC. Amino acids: CASSLPQGGEYNEQFF.

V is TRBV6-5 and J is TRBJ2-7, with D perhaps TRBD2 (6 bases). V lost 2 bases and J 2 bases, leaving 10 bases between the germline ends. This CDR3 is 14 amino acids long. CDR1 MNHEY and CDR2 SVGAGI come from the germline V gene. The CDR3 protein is CASSYAPGAYEQYV. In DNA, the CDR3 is TGTGCCAGCAGTTACGCCCCGGGAGCCTACGAGCAGTACGTC.

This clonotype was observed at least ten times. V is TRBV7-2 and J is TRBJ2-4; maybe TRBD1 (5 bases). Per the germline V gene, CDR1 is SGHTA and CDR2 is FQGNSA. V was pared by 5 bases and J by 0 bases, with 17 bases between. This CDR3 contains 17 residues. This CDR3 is CASSPQDSYLAKNIQYF. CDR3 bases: TGTGCCAGCAGCCCACAAGACAGCTACCTAGCCAAAAACATTCAGTACTTC.

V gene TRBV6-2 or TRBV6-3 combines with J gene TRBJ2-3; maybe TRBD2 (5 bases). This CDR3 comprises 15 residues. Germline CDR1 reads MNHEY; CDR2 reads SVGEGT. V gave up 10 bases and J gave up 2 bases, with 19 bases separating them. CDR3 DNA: TGTGCCACCACGGTCGGGGTTTCCAACACAGATACGCAGTATTTT. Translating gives CATTVGVSNTDTQYF.

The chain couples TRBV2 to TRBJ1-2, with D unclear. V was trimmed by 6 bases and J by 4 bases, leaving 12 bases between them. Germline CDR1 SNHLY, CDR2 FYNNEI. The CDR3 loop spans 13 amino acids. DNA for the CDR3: TGTGCCAGCAGAGACGGGCTGATCTATGGCTACACCTTC. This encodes CASRDGLIYGYTF.

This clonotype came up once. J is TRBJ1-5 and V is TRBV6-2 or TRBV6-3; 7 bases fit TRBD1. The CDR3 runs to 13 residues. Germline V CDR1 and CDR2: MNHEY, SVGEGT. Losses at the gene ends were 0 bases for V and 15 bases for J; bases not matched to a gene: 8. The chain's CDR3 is CASSYSSGQVLHF. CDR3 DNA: TGTGCCAGCAGTTACTCATCAGGACAGGTTCTGCATTTT.

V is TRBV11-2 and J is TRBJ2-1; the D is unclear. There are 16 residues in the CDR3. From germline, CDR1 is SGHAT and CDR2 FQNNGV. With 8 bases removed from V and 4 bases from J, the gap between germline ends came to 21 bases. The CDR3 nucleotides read TGTGCCAGCGGGTTTAACTGGGCTCCCCAGTACAATGAGCAGTTCTTC. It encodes CASGFNWAPQYNEQFF.

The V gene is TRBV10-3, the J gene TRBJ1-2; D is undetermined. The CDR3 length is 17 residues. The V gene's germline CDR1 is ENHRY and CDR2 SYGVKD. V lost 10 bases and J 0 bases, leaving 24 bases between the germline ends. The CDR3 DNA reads TGTGCCACTACTAAGGGCGGTGAAGACGGAACTAACTATGGCTACACCTTC. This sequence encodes CATTKGGEDGTNYGYTF.

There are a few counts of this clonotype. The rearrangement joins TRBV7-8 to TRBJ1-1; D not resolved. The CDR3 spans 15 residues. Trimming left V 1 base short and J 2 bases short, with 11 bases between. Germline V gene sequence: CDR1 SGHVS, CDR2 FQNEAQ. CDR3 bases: TGTGCCAGCAGCTTAGGGAGTCGGCCAAACACTGAAGCTTTCTTT. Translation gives CASSLGSRPNTEAFF.

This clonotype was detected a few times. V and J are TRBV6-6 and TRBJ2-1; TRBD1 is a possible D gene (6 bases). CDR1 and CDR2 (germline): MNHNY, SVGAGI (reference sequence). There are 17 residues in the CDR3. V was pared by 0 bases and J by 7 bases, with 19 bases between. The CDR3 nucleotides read TGTGCCAGCAGTTACTCTCCCCGGACAGTCAAAGGGAATGAGCAGTTCTTC. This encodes CASSYSPRTVKGNEQFF.

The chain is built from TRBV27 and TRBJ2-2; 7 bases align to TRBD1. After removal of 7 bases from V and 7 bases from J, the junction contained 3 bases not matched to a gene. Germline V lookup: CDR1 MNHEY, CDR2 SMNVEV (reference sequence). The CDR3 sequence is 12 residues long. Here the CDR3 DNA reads TGTGCCAGCACGACAGGGTTCGGGGAGCTGTTTTTT. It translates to CASTTGFGELFF.

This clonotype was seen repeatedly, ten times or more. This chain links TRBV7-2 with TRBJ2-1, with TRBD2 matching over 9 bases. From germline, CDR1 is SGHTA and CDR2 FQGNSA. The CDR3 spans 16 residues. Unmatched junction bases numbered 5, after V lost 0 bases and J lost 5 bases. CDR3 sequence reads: CASSLARRGGNNEQFF. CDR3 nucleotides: TGTGCCAGCAGCTTAGCACGGCGGGGGGGGAACAATGAGCAGTTCTTC.